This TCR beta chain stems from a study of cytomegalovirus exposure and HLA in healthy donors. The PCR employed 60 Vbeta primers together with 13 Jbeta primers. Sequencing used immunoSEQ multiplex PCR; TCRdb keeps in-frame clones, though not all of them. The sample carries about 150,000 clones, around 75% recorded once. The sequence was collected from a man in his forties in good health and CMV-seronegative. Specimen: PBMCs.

The CDR3 DNA sequence: TGTGCCAGCAGTGAACTAGCGGTGACCTACAATGAGCAGTTCTTC. Translating it yields CASSELAVTYNEQFF. The J gene is TRBJ2-1, the V gene TRBV6-1; TRBD2 matches 7 bases. The CDR3 spans 15 residues. Germline V gene lookup returns CDR1 MNHNS and CDR2 SASEGT. With 2 bases clipped from V and 2 bases from J, the junction kept 3 bases outside the gene matches.